These T cell receptor beta chains were read from a single sample in a study of control samples from healthy donors and cancer patients. The repertoire was sequenced with immunoSEQ multiplex PCR; TCRdb's copy has only in-frame clones and lacks some. The sample lists around 170,000 clones; around 90% were seen once. The sequencing sample was made of blood. Receptors originate from a woman between 45 and 60 years old in good health. Each CDR3 is given with its conserved first and last residue. Each record gives: D gene, J gene, V gene, clone size, CDR3 protein, CDR3 DNA. A D gene is named only where the DNA matches it firmly. Clone size is stated in some rows and not others, as once, few, many or a class when expanded.

d_gene: TRBD1; j_gene: TRBJ2-3; v_gene: TRBV9; abundance: once; CDR3aa: CASSERPPGQRHGDTQYF; CDR3nt: TGTGCCAGCAGCGAGAGGCCTCCGGGACAGAGGCACGGGGATACGCAGTATTTT
d_gene: -; j_gene: TRBJ2-1; v_gene: TRBV3-1/TRBV3-2; abundance: -; CDR3aa: CASRLGNEQFF; CDR3nt: TGTGCCAGCAGACTAGGAAATGAGCAGTTCTTC
d_gene: -; j_gene: TRBJ2-6; v_gene: TRBV6-5; abundance: -; CDR3aa: CASSYGAGAGANVLTF; CDR3nt: TGTGCCAGCAGTTACGGGGCAGGGGCTGGGGCCAACGTCCTGACTTTC
d_gene: -; j_gene: TRBJ1-3; v_gene: TRBV28; abundance: -; CDR3aa: CASSSNGNTIYF; CDR3nt: TGTGCCAGCAGCAGCAACGGAAACACCATATATTTT
d_gene: -; j_gene: TRBJ1-2; v_gene: TRBV7-2; abundance: -; CDR3aa: CASSPGAYPLYGYTF; CDR3nt: TGTGCCAGCAGTCCGGGGGCCTACCCCCTCTATGGCTACACCTTC
d_gene: -; j_gene: TRBJ2-5; v_gene: TRBV12-2; abundance: -; CDR3aa: CASPRQDLQETQYF; CDR3nt: TGTGCAAGTCCCAGACAGGATCTACAAGAGACCCAGTACTTC
d_gene: -; j_gene: TRBJ1-2; v_gene: TRBV28; abundance: -; CDR3aa: CASSPVSGVTSNYGYTF; CDR3nt: TGTGCCAGCAGCCCCGTCTCGGGGGTAACCTCTAACTATGGCTACACCTTC
d_gene: -; j_gene: TRBJ2-2; v_gene: TRBV7-2; abundance: -; CDR3aa: CASSSDNTGELFF; CDR3nt: TGTGCCAGCAGCTCCGATAACACCGGGGAGCTGTTTTTT
d_gene: -; j_gene: TRBJ1-1; v_gene: TRBV15; abundance: -; CDR3aa: CATTKASTEAFF; CDR3nt: TGTGCCACGACCAAAGCGTCCACTGAAGCTTTCTTT
d_gene: TRBD1; j_gene: TRBJ1-1; v_gene: TRBV19; abundance: -; CDR3aa: CASSGQGGTTEAFF; CDR3nt: TGTGCCAGTTCGGGACAGGGGGGGACCACTGAAGCTTTCTTT
d_gene: TRBD1; j_gene: TRBJ1-5; v_gene: TRBV6-5; abundance: few; CDR3aa: CASSPRGGYGRPQHF; CDR3nt: TGTGCCAGCAGTCCCAGGGGGGGGTATGGGAGGCCCCAGCATTTT
d_gene: TRBD1; j_gene: TRBJ2-5; v_gene: TRBV9; abundance: -; CDR3aa: CASSVEAGGRETQYF; CDR3nt: TGTGCCAGCAGCGTAGAGGCAGGGGGCAGGGAGACCCAGTACTTC
d_gene: -; j_gene: TRBJ2-2; v_gene: TRBV6-2/TRBV6-3; abundance: -; CDR3aa: CASSAITGELFF; CDR3nt: TGTGCCAGCAGTGCAATAACCGGGGAGCTGTTTTTT
d_gene: TRBD2; j_gene: TRBJ2-5; v_gene: TRBV19; abundance: -; CDR3aa: CASSLRGGRETQYF; CDR3nt: TGTGCCAGTAGTTTGCGGGGGGGCCGGGAGACCCAGTACTTC
d_gene: -; j_gene: TRBJ1-1; v_gene: TRBV21-1; abundance: -; CDR3aa: CASSKVPGTGNTEAFF; CDR3nt: TGTGCCAGCAGCAAAGTCCCCGGGACGGGGAACACTGAAGCTTTCTTT
d_gene: -; j_gene: TRBJ1-2; v_gene: TRBV11-1; abundance: -; CDR3aa: CASSPEGWYGYTF; CDR3nt: TGTGCCAGCAGCCCGGAAGGGTGGTATGGCTACACCTTC
d_gene: TRBD1; j_gene: TRBJ1-2; v_gene: TRBV7-8; abundance: -; CDR3aa: CASSLGTGVYGYTF; CDR3nt: TGTGCCAGCAGCTTAGGGACAGGGGTCTATGGCTACACCTTC
d_gene: -; j_gene: TRBJ2-3; v_gene: TRBV4-1; abundance: -; CDR3aa: CASSQVRPGTQYF; CDR3nt: TGCGCCAGCAGCCAAGTAAGGCCCGGTACGCAGTATTTT
d_gene: -; j_gene: TRBJ1-6; v_gene: TRBV28; abundance: -; CDR3aa: CASTWRVGSPLHF; CDR3nt: TGTGCCAGCACGTGGAGGGTTGGTTCACCCCTCCACTTT
d_gene: TRBD2; j_gene: TRBJ2-5; v_gene: TRBV18; abundance: -; CDR3aa: CASSPGLGETQYF; CDR3nt: TGTGCCAGCTCACCGGGACTAGGCGAGACCCAGTACTTC
d_gene: TRBD1; j_gene: TRBJ2-2; v_gene: TRBV2; abundance: -; CDR3aa: CASSGQGDTGELFF; CDR3nt: TGTGCCAGCAGTGGTCAGGGGGACACCGGGGAGCTGTTTTTT
d_gene: -; j_gene: TRBJ1-3; v_gene: TRBV7-8; abundance: -; CDR3aa: CASSLSVGARNTIYF; CDR3nt: TGTGCCAGCAGCTTATCGGTTGGGGCTCGGAACACCATATATTTT
d_gene: -; j_gene: TRBJ1-1; v_gene: TRBV5-1; abundance: once; CDR3aa: CASSPKPGTEAFF; CDR3nt: TGCGCCAGCAGCCCCAAACCCGGGACAGAAGCTTTCTTT
d_gene: -; j_gene: TRBJ1-1; v_gene: TRBV5-4; abundance: -; CDR3aa: CASSLEVTRDTEAFF; CDR3nt: TGTGCCAGCAGCTTGGAGGTAACCAGGGACACTGAAGCTTTCTTT
d_gene: TRBD1; j_gene: TRBJ2-1; v_gene: TRBV9; abundance: once; CDR3aa: CASSVDGTDFSNEQFF; CDR3nt: TGTGCCAGCAGCGTAGATGGGACAGATTTTTCCAATGAGCAGTTCTTC
d_gene: -; j_gene: TRBJ1-3; v_gene: TRBV28; abundance: -; CDR3aa: CASTLGYTRNTIYF; CDR3nt: TGTGCCAGCACCTTGGGTTATACAAGAAACACCATATATTTT
d_gene: TRBD1; j_gene: TRBJ2-1; v_gene: TRBV10-2; abundance: -; CDR3aa: CASRPGQENNEQFF; CDR3nt: TGCGCCAGCAGGCCGGGACAGGAGAACAATGAGCAGTTCTTC
d_gene: -; j_gene: TRBJ1-1; v_gene: TRBV5-4; abundance: -; CDR3aa: CASSLRSIGVAEAFF; CDR3nt: TGTGCCAGCAGCTTGCGGTCGATTGGGGTTGCTGAAGCTTTCTTT
d_gene: -; j_gene: TRBJ1-5; v_gene: TRBV4-3; abundance: -; CDR3aa: CASSQEAREPQHF; CDR3nt: TGCGCCAGCAGCCAAGAGGCGCGGGAGCCCCAGCATTTT
d_gene: -; j_gene: TRBJ1-3; v_gene: TRBV11-2; abundance: -; CDR3aa: CASSGALLSGNTIYF; CDR3nt: TGTGCCAGCAGCGGAGCGCTGCTCTCTGGAAACACCATATATTTT
d_gene: -; j_gene: TRBJ2-1; v_gene: TRBV29-1; abundance: -; CDR3aa: CSVDGDPSNNEQFF; CDR3nt: TGCAGCGTTGATGGGGATCCCTCTAACAATGAGCAGTTCTTC
d_gene: -; j_gene: TRBJ2-5; v_gene: TRBV5-4; abundance: -; CDR3aa: CASSPARGLETQYF; CDR3nt: TGTGCCAGCAGCCCCGCCAGGGGTTTGGAGACCCAGTACTTC
d_gene: -; j_gene: TRBJ2-3; v_gene: TRBV9; abundance: -; CDR3aa: CASNYQSTDTQYF; CDR3nt: TGTGCCAGCAACTACCAGAGCACAGATACGCAGTATTTT
d_gene: -; j_gene: TRBJ2-1; v_gene: TRBV6-2/TRBV6-3; abundance: -; CDR3aa: CASSHRVAANEQFF; CDR3nt: TGTGCCAGCAGTCACAGGGTGGCGGCTAATGAGCAGTTCTTC
d_gene: -; j_gene: TRBJ1-1; v_gene: TRBV5-6; abundance: -; CDR3aa: CASSLRGDSTEAFF; CDR3nt: TGTGCCAGCAGCTTAAGAGGGGATAGTACTGAAGCTTTCTTT
d_gene: TRBD1; j_gene: TRBJ1-5; v_gene: TRBV19; abundance: -; CDR3aa: CASTMGTGYGNQPQHF; CDR3nt: TGTGCCAGTACCATGGGGACAGGGTATGGCAATCAGCCCCAGCATTTT
d_gene: -; j_gene: TRBJ1-2; v_gene: TRBV7-2; abundance: -; CDR3aa: CASSRDRGANYGYTF; CDR3nt: TGTGCCAGCAGCCGCGACCGAGGGGCTAACTATGGCTACACCTTC
d_gene: TRBD1; j_gene: TRBJ1-2; v_gene: TRBV27; abundance: -; CDR3aa: CASSPTPGTGGGYTF; CDR3nt: TGTGCCAGCAGTCCAACCCCCGGGACAGGGGGCGGCTACACCTTC
d_gene: -; j_gene: TRBJ1-2; v_gene: TRBV11-2; abundance: few; CDR3aa: CASSRTALVYGYTF; CDR3nt: TGTGCCAGCAGCCGGACAGCTTTAGTCTATGGCTACACCTTC
d_gene: TRBD2; j_gene: TRBJ2-1; v_gene: TRBV18; abundance: -; CDR3aa: CASLPGLAPSEQFF; CDR3nt: TGTGCCAGCTTGCCGGGACTAGCCCCTAGTGAGCAGTTCTTC
d_gene: -; j_gene: TRBJ2-1; v_gene: TRBV7-3; abundance: once; CDR3aa: CASSFGGPNEQFF; CDR3nt: TGTGCCAGCAGCTTCGGGGGGCCCAATGAGCAGTTCTTC
d_gene: -; j_gene: TRBJ2-1; v_gene: TRBV4-3; abundance: few; CDR3aa: CASSQDTEQFF; CDR3nt: TGCGCCAGCAGCCAAGATACTGAGCAGTTCTTC
d_gene: -; j_gene: TRBJ1-2; v_gene: TRBV6-5; abundance: -; CDR3aa: CASEDRDYGYTF; CDR3nt: TGTGCCAGCGAAGACAGAGACTATGGCTACACCTTC
d_gene: TRBD1; j_gene: TRBJ1-2; v_gene: TRBV7-2; abundance: -; CDR3aa: CASSQDRDSYGYTF; CDR3nt: TGTGCCAGCAGCCAAGACAGGGATTCTTATGGCTACACCTTC
d_gene: -; j_gene: TRBJ1-1; v_gene: TRBV7-2; abundance: -; CDR3aa: CASSHGVHTEAFF; CDR3nt: TGTGCCAGCAGCCACGGGGTACACACTGAAGCTTTCTTT
d_gene: -; j_gene: TRBJ2-5; v_gene: TRBV2; abundance: -; CDR3aa: CASSEVSGQETQYF; CDR3nt: TGTGCCAGCAGTGAGGTCAGCGGACAAGAGACCCAGTACTTC
d_gene: -; j_gene: TRBJ1-6; v_gene: TRBV7-6; abundance: -; CDR3aa: CASSLRGQGYSPLHF; CDR3nt: TGTGCCAGCAGCTTAAGGGGACAAGGGTATTCACCCCTCCACTTT
d_gene: -; j_gene: TRBJ2-6; v_gene: TRBV6-1; abundance: -; CDR3aa: CASSEPLTGGANVLTF; CDR3nt: TGTGCCAGCAGTGAGCCACTTACCGGGGGGGCCAACGTCCTGACTTTC
d_gene: -; j_gene: TRBJ1-2; v_gene: TRBV6-2/TRBV6-3; abundance: -; CDR3aa: CASSYPLRPSNYGYTF; CDR3nt: TGTGCCAGCAGTTACCCCCTCCGCCCCTCTAACTATGGCTACACCTTC
d_gene: -; j_gene: TRBJ1-5; v_gene: TRBV4-3; abundance: -; CDR3aa: CASSQGGRQPQHF; CDR3nt: TGCGCCAGCAGCCAAGGGGGACGGCAGCCCCAGCATTTT
d_gene: -; j_gene: TRBJ1-2; v_gene: TRBV18; abundance: once; CDR3aa: CASSPRQGPPYGYTF; CDR3nt: TGTGCCAGCTCACCACGGCAGGGCCCTCCTTATGGCTACACCTTC
d_gene: TRBD1; j_gene: TRBJ1-2; v_gene: TRBV7-8; abundance: -; CDR3aa: CASSFATLTYRDRGNYGYTF; CDR3nt: TGTGCCAGCAGCTTCGCCACCCTTACCTACCGGGACAGGGGGAACTATGGCTACACCTTC
d_gene: TRBD2; j_gene: TRBJ2-2; v_gene: TRBV5-4; abundance: once; CDR3aa: CASSSVAGGHTGELFF; CDR3nt: TGTGCCAGCAGCTCGGTAGCGGGAGGTCACACCGGGGAGCTGTTTTTT
d_gene: TRBD1; j_gene: TRBJ1-5; v_gene: TRBV19; abundance: once; CDR3aa: CASSMGQPVLSNQPQHF; CDR3nt: TGTGCCAGTAGTATGGGACAGCCAGTTCTTAGCAATCAGCCCCAGCATTTT
d_gene: -; j_gene: TRBJ2-3; v_gene: TRBV9; abundance: -; CDR3aa: CASSVAITDTQYF; CDR3nt: TGTGCCAGCAGCGTAGCCATCACAGATACGCAGTATTTT
d_gene: TRBD2; j_gene: TRBJ2-1; v_gene: TRBV15; abundance: once; CDR3aa: CATLLVAGGSYNEQFF; CDR3nt: TGTGCCACCTTGCTAGTAGCGGGAGGGTCCTACAATGAGCAGTTCTTC
d_gene: -; j_gene: TRBJ1-6; v_gene: TRBV2; abundance: -; CDR3aa: CASSVRSFGNSPLHF; CDR3nt: TGTGCCAGCAGTGTACGGTCTTTTGGGAATTCACCCCTCCACTTT